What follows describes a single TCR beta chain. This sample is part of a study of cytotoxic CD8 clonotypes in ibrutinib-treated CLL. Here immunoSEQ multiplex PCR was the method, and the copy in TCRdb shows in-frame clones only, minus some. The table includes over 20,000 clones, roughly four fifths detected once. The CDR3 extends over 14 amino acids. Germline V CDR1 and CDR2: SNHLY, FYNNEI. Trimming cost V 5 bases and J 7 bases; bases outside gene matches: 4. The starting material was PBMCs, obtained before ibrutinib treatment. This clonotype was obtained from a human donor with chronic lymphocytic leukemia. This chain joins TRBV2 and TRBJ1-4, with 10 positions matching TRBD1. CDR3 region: CASSRQGAREKLFF. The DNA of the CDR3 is TGTGCCAGCAGTAGACAGGGGGCGCGTGAAAAACTGTTTTTT.